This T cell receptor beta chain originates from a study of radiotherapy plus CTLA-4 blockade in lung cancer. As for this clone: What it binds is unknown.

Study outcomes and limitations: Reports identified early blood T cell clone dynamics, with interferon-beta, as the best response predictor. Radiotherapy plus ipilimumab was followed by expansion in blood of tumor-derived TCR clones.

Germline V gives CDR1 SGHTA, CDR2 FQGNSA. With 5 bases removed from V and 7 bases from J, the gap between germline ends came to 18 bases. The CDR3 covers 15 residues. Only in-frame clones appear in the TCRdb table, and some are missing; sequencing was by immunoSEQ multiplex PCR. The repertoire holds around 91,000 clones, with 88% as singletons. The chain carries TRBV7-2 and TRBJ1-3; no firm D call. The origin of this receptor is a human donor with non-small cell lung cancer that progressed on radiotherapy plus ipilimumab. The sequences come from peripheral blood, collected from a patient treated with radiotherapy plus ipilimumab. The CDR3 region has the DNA TGTGCCAGCAGCCCCCTCCGGGCCTTGGGCAACACCATATATTTT. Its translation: CASSPLRALGNTIYF.